This entry concerns a single T cell receptor (beta chain). Its antigen remains unidentified. The record originates from a study of PD-1 blockade in classical Hodgkin lymphoma. Study observations and caveats: Complete responders had baseline diversity similar to newly diagnosed patients. When nivolumab was started under 1 year after ASCT, patients were excluded.

The trim removed 2 bases at V and 6 bases at J, leaving 8 bases unmatched. Germline V lookup: CDR1 GTSNPN, CDR2 SVGIG (reference sequence). The CDR3 contains 15 residues. All patients experienced relapse after autologous stem cell transplantation, and brentuximab vedotin exposure was variable. This table comes from immunoSEQ multiplex PCR, and its TCRdb copy is limited to in-frame clones, with some not included. The sample holds tens of thousands of clones; approximately 73% are singletons and the top ten take about 14%. Sequenced here: peripheral blood mononuclear cells (PBMCs), sampled before the second cycle of nivolumab. The TCR originated in a human donor with classical Hodgkin lymphoma. The chain is built from TRBV30 and TRBJ2-2; TRBD1 agrees at 8 bases. Here the CDR3 reads CAWSIGQGGSGELFF. In DNA, the CDR3 is TGTGCCTGGAGTATTGGACAGGGAGGCTCCGGGGAGCTGTTTTTT.